This T cell receptor beta chain was observed in a study of blood T cell repertoires in COVID-19. This clone was found once. Per the authors' pipeline: For nucleated cells, counts were estimated from reference gene primer amplification. The repertoire was sequenced with immunoSEQ multiplex PCR; TCRdb's copy has only in-frame clones and lacks some. V and J calls and clone size come straight from that table; D and trimming were deduced from the DNA. The sample shows some 300,000 clones, about 88% of them seen only once. The specimen sequenced was peripheral blood. The sequence came from a woman aged 70-85 years with COVID-19, enrolled during active disease.

Here the CDR3 DNA reads TGTGCCTGGAGTGGCGGAGGCGGCTATCAGCCCCAGCATTTT. Encoded protein: CAWSGGGGYQPQHF. V and J are TRBV30 and TRBJ1-5; D not certain. Trimming took off 1 base at V and 5 bases at J, with 12 bases between the two ends. There are 14 residues in the CDR3. The germline V gene has CDR1 GTSNPN and CDR2 SVGIG (reference sequence).